A single sample is the source of the 24 T cell receptor beta chains below, sequenced in a study of blood T cell repertoires in COVID-19. TCRdb keeps only in-frame clones here, not all; method: immunoSEQ multiplex PCR. The table has under 200,000 clones, 80% seen once. Specimen: PBMCs or T cells enriched from blood (not recorded which). The source of these receptors is a woman aged 60 to 75 who had recovered from COVID-19.

CDR3 DNA: TGTGCCACCAGCAGCTCTTTGGAGACCCAGTACTTC. Protein sequence: CATSSSLETQYF. The J gene is TRBJ2-5, the V gene TRBV15; D unresolved. V was trimmed by 3 bases and J by 5 bases, leaving 7 bases between them. The CDR3 loop spans 12 amino acids. Germline V gene lookup returns CDR1 LNHNV and CDR2 YYDKDF (reference sequence).

The J gene is TRBJ2-1, the V gene TRBV19; TRBD1 aligns across 12 bases. Germline-derived CDR1 and CDR2 are LNHDA and SQIVND (reference sequence). CDR3 length equals 14 residues. V was pared by 7 bases and J by 10 bases, with 8 bases of the junction left unmatched. This chain's CDR3 is CASTPGTGGREQFF. CDR3 nucleotide sequence: TGTGCCAGTACCCCCGGGACAGGGGGCAGAGAGCAGTTCTTC.

The chain carries TRBV6-1 and TRBJ2-1, with D uncertain. The ends were cut back, 2 bases at V and 2 bases at J, with 10 bases in the middle. The length of the CDR3 is 15 residues. The germline V gene has CDR1 MNHNS and CDR2 SASEGT. The CDR3 here is CASSEQSGPYNEQFF. Here the CDR3 DNA reads TGTGCCAGCAGTGAACAGTCAGGTCCCTACAATGAGCAGTTCTTC.

The chain has TRBV3-1 (or the pseudogene TRBV3-2) and TRBJ2-6; 9 nucleotides match TRBD1. Germline V gene data show CDR1 as LGHDT and CDR2 as YNNKEL (reference sequence). CDR3 size: 19 residues. V lost 4 bases and J lost 1; bases outside the gene matches: 11. For the CDR3, the DNA is TGTGCCAGCAGCCCTGGGACAGGGAAACTCCGGTCTGGGGCCAACGTCCTGACTTTC. This codes for CASSPGTGKLRSGANVLTF.

The V and J genes are TRBV4-1 and TRBJ2-5, with D maybe TRBD1 (6 bases). This CDR3 contains 15 residues. Germline CDR1 reads MGHRA; CDR2 reads YSYEKL. Trimming cost V 1 base and J 5 bases, with 14 bases left between them. The CDR3, as DNA: TGCGCCAGCAGCCAAGGAACGACAGGCCGGGAGACCCAGTACTTC. Amino acid sequence: CASSQGTTGRETQYF.

The rearrangement joins TRBV18 to TRBJ1-1; TRBD1 agrees at 10 bases. This CDR3 contains 17 residues. J lost 0 bases, V lost 3 bases, and 7 bases had no gene match. From germline, CDR1 is KGHSH and CDR2 LQKENI. The CDR3 nucleotides read TGTGCCAGCTCACCTATGACAGGGGGCTCCATGAACACTGAAGCTTTCTTT. It specifies CASSPMTGGSMNTEAFF.

Remarks on this clone: Different DNA sequences within this sample yield the same CDR3. This sequence joins TRBV27 and TRBJ2-2, with TRBD2 matching over 7 bases. CDR1 MNHEY and CDR2 SMNVEV come from the germline V gene (reference sequence). CDR3 length: 13 amino acids. V trimming: 2 bases; J trimming: 6 bases; junction bases outside the gene matches: 0. The CDR3 loop reads CASSLGGAGELFF. Written as DNA, the CDR3 is TGTGCCAGCAGTTTAGGGGGGGCCGGGGAGCTGTTTTTT.

This clone has at least ten counts. The chain has TRBV28 and TRBJ2-5, with TRBD2 matching 7 bases. Trimming cost V 5 bases and J 3 bases; bases outside gene matches: 6. The CDR3 contains 14 residues. CDR1 is MDHEN, CDR2 SYDVKM, per germline. The CDR3 DNA follows: TGTGCCAGCAGTCCCCCTAGCGGCAAAGAGACCCAGTACTTC. Its translation is CASSPPSGKETQYF.

This chain uses TRBV6-5 with TRBJ2-3; 7 bases map to TRBD2. Germline CDR1 is MNHEY and CDR2 is SVGAGI. The CDR3 is made up of 16 amino acids. V shed 0 bases and J 1 base; nucleotides not matched to a gene: 4. The chain's CDR3 is CASSYSGSGGTDTQYF. CDR3 bases: TGTGCCAGCAGTTACTCGGGCAGCGGGGGCACAGATACGCAGTATTTT.

The chain carries TRBV6-5 and TRBJ1-6; 7 bases align to TRBD1. The CDR3 contains 13 residues. Germline V gene data show CDR1 as MNHEY and CDR2 as SVGAGI. V was clipped by 11 bases and J by 5 bases; unmatched bases: 6. The CDR3 DNA reads as TGTGCCGGCGGGACAGTTGATAATTCACCCCTCCACTTT. Protein product: CAGGTVDNSPLHF.

V is TRBV2 and J is TRBJ2-7; weak D call: TRBD1 (6 bases). The V end lost 6 bases, the J end lost 5 bases, and 20 bases lay between the germline ends. CDR1 is SNHLY and CDR2 is FYNNEI in the germline V gene. The CDR3 has 15 amino acids. In DNA, the CDR3 is TGTGCCAGCAGGGAGGTGGGGGCTCTAGATCACGAGCAGTACTTC. Translation gives CASREVGALDHEQYF.

V usage is TRBV10-3 and J usage is TRBJ2-7, with TRBD1 matching 7 bases. The CDR3 has 13 amino acids. Unmatched junction bases numbered 3, after V lost 6 bases and J lost 1 base. Germline CDR1 ENHRY, CDR2 SYGVKD. CDR3 residues: CAISATGSYEQYF. The CDR3 bases are TGTGCCATCAGCGCGACAGGGTCCTACGAGCAGTACTTC.

This clone was detected once. The chain has TRBV4-2 and TRBJ1-2; TRBD1 aligns across 7 bases. J lost 6 bases, V lost 0 bases, and 4 bases had no gene match. The germline gives CDR1 LGHNA, CDR2 YNFKEQ. The CDR3 is 14 amino acids. As DNA, the CDR3 is TGTGCCAGCAGCCAAGAGGGACAGTTAAATGGCTACACCTTC. This codes for CASSQEGQLNGYTF.

V is TRBV19 and J is TRBJ1-3; unclear D gene. The germline gives CDR1 LNHDA, CDR2 SQIVND (reference sequence). The V end lost 9 bases, the J end lost 0 bases, and 9 bases lay between the germline ends. The CDR3 totals 13 residues. CDR3: CASKTTSGNTIYF. CDR3 nucleotide sequence: TGTGCCAGCAAGACAACCTCTGGAAACACCATATATTTT.

V and J are TRBV5-1 and TRBJ1-4, with 7 nucleotides matching TRBD1. This CDR3 is 13 amino acids long. The germline V gene has CDR1 SGHRS and CDR2 YFSETQ. Trimming took 4 bases from V and 6 from J; bases not matched to a gene: 3. The CDR3 nucleotides are TGCGCCAGCAGCGGTGGGACAGATGAAAAACTGTTTTTT. Translation: CASSGGTDEKLFF.

This clone occurred once. The chain joins TRBV9 to TRBJ2-4; TRBD2 aligns across 8 bases. V was pared by 4 bases and J by 0 bases, with 12 bases of the junction left unmatched. Germline values: CDR1 SGDLS, CDR2 YYNGEE. This CDR3 has 18 amino acids. This CDR3 reads CASSPPPGGTLAKNIQYF. DNA for the CDR3: TGTGCCAGCAGCCCCCCCCCGGGGGGGACTCTAGCCAAAAACATTCAGTACTTC. The full variable domain, with the rest looked up from reference TRBV9 and TRBJ2-4, is DSGVTQTPKHLITATGQRVTLRCSPRSGDLSVYWYQQSLDQGLQFLIQYYNGEERAKGNILERFSAQQFPDLHSELNLSSLELGDSALYFCASSPPPGGTLAKNIQYFGAGTRLSVL.

J is TRBJ2-7 and V is TRBV19; 7 bases match TRBD1. This CDR3 region has 14 residues. V shed 8 bases and J 2 bases; nucleotides not matched to a gene: 9. Per germline, CDR1 LNHDA and CDR2 SQIVND (reference sequence). The chain's CDR3 is CASRRGTGAYEQYF. The CDR3 DNA sequence: TGTGCCAGTCGGAGAGGTACAGGGGCCTACGAGCAGTACTTC.

V gene TRBV14 combines with J gene TRBJ2-6; D might be TRBD2 (5 bases). The CDR3 sequence is 14 residues long. V dropped 4 bases and J dropped 1 base, with 5 bases sitting between them. CDR1 is SGHDN and CDR2 is FVKESK in the germline V gene. The DNA for the CDR3 is TGTGCCAGCAGCCGAGGGTCTGGGGCCAACGTCCTGACTTTC. Translation gives CASSRGSGANVLTF.

The CDR3 DNA reads TGTGCCAGCAGCCCAGGGGGGTGGTTTGGCTACACCTTC. Translated: CASSPGGWFGYTF. The genes are TRBV27 and TRBJ1-2; 7 nucleotides agree with TRBD1. CDR3 length: 13 amino acids. Per the germline V gene, CDR1 is MNHEY and CDR2 is SMNVEV (reference sequence). Unmatched junction bases numbered 8, after V lost 6 bases and J lost 7 bases.

This clone came up once. The chain has TRBV13 and TRBJ2-7, with D possibly being TRBD1 (6 bases). Per germline, CDR1 PRHDT and CDR2 FYEKMQ (reference sequence). There are 14 residues in the CDR3. Trimming removed 5 bases at V and 2 bases at J, with 13 bases between. CDR3 loop: CASSLGQNTYEQYF. DNA for the CDR3: TGTGCCAGCAGCCTTGGACAGAACACCTACGAGCAGTACTTC.

At least ten counts were recorded for this clone. The chain uses TRBV19 and TRBJ1-4; 8 nucleotides match TRBD1. Trimming cost V 8 bases and J 10 bases; bases outside gene matches: 15. The V gene's germline CDR1 is LNHDA and CDR2 SQIVND (reference sequence). The CDR3 has 15 amino acids. In DNA form, the CDR3 reads TGTGCCAGTCTCCCCCCCGGGACAGGAGGCGGAAAACTGTTTTTT. This codes for CASLPPGTGGGKLFF.

There are a few counts of this clone. The chain links TRBV19 to TRBJ1-1; the D gene is possibly TRBD1 (5 bases). Germline lookup yields CDR1 LNHDA and CDR2 SQIVND (reference sequence). Trimming left V 5 bases short and J 0 bases short, with 16 bases between. There are 16 residues in the CDR3. The CDR3 reads CASSVGHGSMNTEAFF. In DNA, the CDR3 is TGTGCCAGTAGTGTCGGACATGGCTCCATGAACACTGAAGCTTTCTTT.

This chain joins TRBV29-1 and TRBJ1-1; D uncertain. This CDR3 has 12 residues. The ends were cut back, 1 base at V and 5 bases at J, with 8 bases in the middle. The germline V gene encodes CDR1 SQVTM and CDR2 ANQGSEA. This CDR3 is CSVEGRVTEAFF. As DNA, the CDR3 is TGCAGCGTTGAAGGGAGGGTTACTGAAGCTTTCTTT.

The rearrangement uses TRBV29-1 and TRBJ2-4; a possible D gene is TRBD1 (5 bases). The CDR3 extends over 14 amino acids. With 7 bases removed from V and 7 bases from J, the gap between germline ends came to 20 bases. The germline CDR1 and CDR2 sequences are SQVTM and ANQGSEA. The CDR3 spells CSALTAAGMNIQYF. CDR3 sequence (DNA): TGCAGCGCCCTCACGGCGGCAGGGATGAACATTCAGTACTTC.